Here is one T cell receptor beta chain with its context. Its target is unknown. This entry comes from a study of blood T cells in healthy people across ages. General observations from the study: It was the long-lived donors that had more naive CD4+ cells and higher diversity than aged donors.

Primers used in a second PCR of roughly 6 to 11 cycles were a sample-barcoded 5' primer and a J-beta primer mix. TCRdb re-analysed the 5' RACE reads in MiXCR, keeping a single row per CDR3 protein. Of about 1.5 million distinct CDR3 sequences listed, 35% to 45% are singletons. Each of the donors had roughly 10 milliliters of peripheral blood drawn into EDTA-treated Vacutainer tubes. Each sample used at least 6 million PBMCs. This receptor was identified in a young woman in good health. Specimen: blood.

The DNA for the CDR3 is TGCGCCAGCAGCGGGCCGGACCAAGAGACCCAGTACTTC. Translation gives CASSGPDQETQYF. This rearrangement joins TRBV5-1 to TRBJ2-5; D gene ambiguous. This CDR3 region has 13 residues. CDR1 and CDR2 from the germline V gene are SGHRS and YFSETQ. Trimming pared 4 bases from V and 0 bases from J, leaving 7 bases between. The variable domain in full, with the rest retrieved from reference TRBV5-1 and TRBJ2-5, is KAGVTQTPRYLIKTRGQQVTLSCSPISGHRSVSWYQQTPGQGLQFLFEYFSETQRNKGNFPGRFSGRQFSNSRSEMNVSTLELGDSALYLCASSGPDQETQYFGPGTRLLVL.